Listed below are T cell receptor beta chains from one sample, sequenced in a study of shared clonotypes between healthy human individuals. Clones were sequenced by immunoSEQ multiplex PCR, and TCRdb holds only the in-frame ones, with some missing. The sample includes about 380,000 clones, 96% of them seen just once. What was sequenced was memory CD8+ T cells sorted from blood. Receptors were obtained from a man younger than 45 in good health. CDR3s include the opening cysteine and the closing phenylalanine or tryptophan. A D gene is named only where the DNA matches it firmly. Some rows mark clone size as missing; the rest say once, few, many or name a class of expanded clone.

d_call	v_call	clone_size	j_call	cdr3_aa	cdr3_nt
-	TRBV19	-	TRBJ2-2	CASRSDSNTGELFF	TGTGCCAGTAGATCAGACTCGAACACCGGGGAGCTGTTTTTT
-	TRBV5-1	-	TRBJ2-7	CASSSDSPAYEQYF	TGCGCCAGCAGCTCCGACAGCCCCGCCTACGAGCAGTACTTC
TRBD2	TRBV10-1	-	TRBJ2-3	CASPDLAGHPSTDTQYF	TGCGCCAGTCCCGACCTAGCGGGTCACCCTAGCACAGATACGCAGTATTTT
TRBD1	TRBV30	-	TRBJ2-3	CAWGTGASTDTQYF	TGTGCCTGGGGGACAGGGGCTAGCACAGATACGCAGTATTTT
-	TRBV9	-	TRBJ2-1	CASSLTNEQFF	TGTGCCAGCAGCCTTACCAATGAGCAGTTCTTC
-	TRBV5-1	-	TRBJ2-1	CASSETYNNEQFF	TGCGCCAGCAGCGAGACATATAACAATGAGCAGTTCTTC
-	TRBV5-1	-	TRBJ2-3	CASSLRENTDTQYF	TGCGCCAGCAGCTTGCGGGAGAACACAGATACGCAGTATTTT
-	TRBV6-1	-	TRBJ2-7	CASSAGSRRGEQYF	TGTGCCAGCAGTGCGGGGTCAAGACGAGGCGAGCAGTACTTC
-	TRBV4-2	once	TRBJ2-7	CASSQGAGSYEQYF	TGTGCCAGCAGCCAAGGGGCGGGGTCCTACGAGCAGTACTTC
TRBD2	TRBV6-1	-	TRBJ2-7	CASTELAGGPYQQYF	TGTGCCAGCACCGAACTAGCGGGAGGGCCGTATCAGCAGTACTTC
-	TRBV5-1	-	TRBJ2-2	CASSLGSGELFF	TGCGCCAGCAGCTTAGGGTCCGGGGAGCTGTTTTTT
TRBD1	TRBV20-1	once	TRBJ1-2	CSALYRGGYTF	TGCAGTGCGCTTTACAGGGGAGGCTACACCTTC
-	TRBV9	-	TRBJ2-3	CASSGNRRGSSTDTQYF	TGTGCCAGCAGCGGTAACCGGAGGGGATCTAGCACAGATACGCAGTATTTT
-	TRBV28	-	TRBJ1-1	CASTATTEAFF	TGTGCCAGCACAGCAACCACTGAAGCTTTCTTT
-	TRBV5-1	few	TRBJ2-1	CASSLAGSYNEQFF	TGCGCCAGCAGCTTGGCGGGCTCCTACAATGAGCAGTTCTTC
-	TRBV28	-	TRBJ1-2	CASSGGGYTF	TGTGCCAGCAGTGGAGGTGGCTACACCTTC
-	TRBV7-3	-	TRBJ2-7	CASSCPTRDTRAYEQYF	TGTGCCAGCAGCTGCCCGACCCGCGACACTAGGGCGTACGAGCAGTACTTC
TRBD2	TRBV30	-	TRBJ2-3	CAWSVSRGGRPDTQYF	TGTGCCTGGAGTGTATCGCGGGGGGGGCGCCCAGATACGCAGTATTTT
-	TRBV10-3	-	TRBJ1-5	CAISESKQDNQPQHF	TGTGCCATCAGTGAGTCGAAGCAGGATAATCAGCCCCAGCATTTT
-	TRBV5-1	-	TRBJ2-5	CASSLVSGVETQYF	TGCGCCAGCAGCTTGGTATCGGGGGTGGAGACCCAGTACTTC
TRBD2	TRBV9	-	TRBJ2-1	CASSARLGTSVYNEQFF	TGTGCCAGCAGCGCCCGGCTGGGGACTAGCGTCTACAATGAGCAGTTCTTC
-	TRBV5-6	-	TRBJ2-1	CTSSLVNKGGNNEQFF	TGTACCAGCAGCTTGGTTAACAAGGGCGGGAACAATGAGCAGTTCTTC
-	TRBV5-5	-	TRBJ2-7	CATGGTTNYEQYF	TGTGCCACCGGAGGGACAACCAACTACGAGCAGTACTTC
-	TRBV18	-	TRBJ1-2	CASSPLPSGERVPSYGYTF	TGTGCCAGCTCACCCCTCCCCTCTGGGGAGCGCGTCCCGAGTTATGGCTACACCTTC